This T cell receptor (beta chain) comes out of a study of blood T cell repertoires in COVID-19. Across the whole study: The study drew acute and convalescent COVID-19 samples from the United States, Italy and Spain. T cells, B-cell-depleted T cells, or PBMCs supplied cDNA or gDNA.

V lost 0 bases and J 5 bases, leaving 14 bases between the germline ends. The CDR3 spans 15 residues. Germline values: CDR1 LGHNA, CDR2 YNFKEQ. As handled by the study authors: Reference gene primer amplification yielded estimated nucleated cell counts. Libraries were prepared by immunoSEQ multiplex PCR; TCRdb keeps only in-frame clonotypes and omits some of them. For V, J and clone size, that table is used; D and trimming come from the DNA. The table records 150,000 to 200,000 clones, about 86% of them present only once. This sequence was found in a man between 45 and 60 years old with active or convalescent COVID-19. V and J are TRBV4-2 and TRBJ2-7; TRBD2 might be the D (6 bases). Input material: peripheral blood. This CDR3 is CASSQDVSGLDEQYF. CDR3 nucleotides: TGTGCCAGCAGCCAAGACGTCTCGGGACTCGACGAGCAGTACTTC.